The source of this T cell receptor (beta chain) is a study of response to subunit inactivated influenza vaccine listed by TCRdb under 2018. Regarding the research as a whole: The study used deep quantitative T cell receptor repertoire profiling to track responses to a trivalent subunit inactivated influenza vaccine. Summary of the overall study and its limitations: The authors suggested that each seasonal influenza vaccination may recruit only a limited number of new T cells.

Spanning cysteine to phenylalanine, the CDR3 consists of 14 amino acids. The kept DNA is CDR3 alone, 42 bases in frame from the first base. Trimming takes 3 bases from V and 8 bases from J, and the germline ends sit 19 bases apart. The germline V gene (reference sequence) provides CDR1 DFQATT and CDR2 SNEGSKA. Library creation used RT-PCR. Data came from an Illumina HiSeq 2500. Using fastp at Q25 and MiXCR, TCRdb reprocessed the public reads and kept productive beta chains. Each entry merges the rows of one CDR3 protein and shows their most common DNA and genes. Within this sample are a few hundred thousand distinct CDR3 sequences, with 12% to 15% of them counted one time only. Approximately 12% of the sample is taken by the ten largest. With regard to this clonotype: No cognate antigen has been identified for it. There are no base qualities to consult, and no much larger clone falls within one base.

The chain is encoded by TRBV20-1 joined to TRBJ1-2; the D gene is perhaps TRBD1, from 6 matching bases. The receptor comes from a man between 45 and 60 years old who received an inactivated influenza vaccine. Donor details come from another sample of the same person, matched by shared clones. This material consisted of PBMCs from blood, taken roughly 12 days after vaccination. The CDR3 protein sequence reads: CSASHREGVEGYTF. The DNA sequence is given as TGCAGTGCTAGCCACAGGGAGGGGGTGGAAGGCTACACCTTC.